This T cell receptor (beta chain) was documented in a study of early T cells in non-severe SARS-CoV-2 infection (dated by TCRdb to the early 2020s). Looking at the study overall: Because TCR sequencing relied on bulk RNA taken from unsorted whole blood, pairing of alpha and beta chains was not possible. On the study overall, not on this receptor specifically: Matching against VDJdb was skewed toward anti-spike CD8 responses, likely underestimated virus-specific expansions, and missed private and CD4 specificities.

Counted from cysteine to phenylalanine, this CDR3 has 15 amino acids. Only the CDR3 part of the read is kept: 45 bases, read in frame from the first base. Trimmed from V: 4 bases; trimmed from J: 1 base; junction bases lacking a gene match: 5. The germline V gene (reference sequence) specifies LNHDA as CDR1 and SQIVND as CDR2. As to this clonotype: Its binding antigen is unknown. No base-level quality is on record; no much larger clone is a single base apart.

The study was a case-control design nested within a healthcare worker cohort in London, UK, with weekly nasopharyngeal swab PCR tests and blood sampling. Healthcare workers were enrolled in the week of the UK lockdown, from 23 to 31 March 2020, and were followed every week for up to about 16 weeks. Libraries were made using 5' RACE. Reads for this sample came from a NextSeq 500. In the TCR library protocol, unique molecular identifiers were attached to individual cDNA molecules to correct for PCR bias and sequencing error. Sequencing covered both TCR alpha and beta chains, and within each sample the abundances of alpha and beta sequences were tightly co-correlated. On the authors' methods: Decombinator V4 was used to annotate TCR sequences for V gene, J gene and CDR3. Expanded TCRs were defined as changing significantly between any two time points under a Poisson model with p below 0.0001. Abundances of TCRs were expressed as counts per million after normalisation to the total number of TCRs sequenced in each sample. TRAV1-2 paired with TRAJ12, TRAJ20 or TRAJ33 defined MAIT TCRs, while TRAV10 paired with TRAJ18 defined iNKT TCRs. VDJdb, accessed 1 November 2021, was searched for CMV, EBV and SARS-CoV-2 annotated TCRs, excluding TCRs annotated for multiple antigens. TCRdb redid the processing of the public reads, applying fastp at Q25 and MiXCR, and retained in-frame beta chains. A single entry per CDR3 protein holds the most common genes and DNA from its merged rows. The V and J calls, along with clone size, are taken from TCRdb and not from the paper's own processing. This sample is represented by around 83,000 distinct CDR3 sequences; 12% of them were singletons. The top ten hold 4% to 4.5% of the sample.

The TCR sequence derives from an adult who was a healthcare worker with PCR-confirmed SARS-CoV-2 infection or an uninfected control (not recorded which). The material was whole blood, obtained at baseline. Here the chain combines TRBV19 and TRBJ2-7, with TRBD2 matching 9 junction bases. The CDR3 is CASSTSSGISYEQYF. The nucleotide sequence reads as follows: TGTGCCAGTAGTACATCTAGCGGGATTTCCTACGAGCAGTACTTC.